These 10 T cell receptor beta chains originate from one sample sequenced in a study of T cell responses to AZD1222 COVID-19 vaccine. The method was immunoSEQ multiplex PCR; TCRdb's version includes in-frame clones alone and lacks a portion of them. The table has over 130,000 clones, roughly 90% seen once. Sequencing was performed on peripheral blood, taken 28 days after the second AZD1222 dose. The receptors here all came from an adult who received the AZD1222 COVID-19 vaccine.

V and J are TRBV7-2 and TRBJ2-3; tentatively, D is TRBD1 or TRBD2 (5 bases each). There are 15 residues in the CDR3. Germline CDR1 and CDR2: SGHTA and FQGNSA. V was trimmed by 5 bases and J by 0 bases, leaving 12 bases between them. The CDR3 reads CASSQGPPSTDTQYF. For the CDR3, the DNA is TGTGCCAGCAGCCAGGGACCACCGAGCACAGATACGCAGTATTTT.

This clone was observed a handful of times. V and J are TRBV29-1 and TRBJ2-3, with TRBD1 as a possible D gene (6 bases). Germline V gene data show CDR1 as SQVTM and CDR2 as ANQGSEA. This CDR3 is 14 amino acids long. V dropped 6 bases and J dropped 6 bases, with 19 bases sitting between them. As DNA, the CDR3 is TGCAGCGTCCCTCTTGGGGGCTCGGGGGATACGCAGTATTTT. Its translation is CSVPLGGSGDTQYF.

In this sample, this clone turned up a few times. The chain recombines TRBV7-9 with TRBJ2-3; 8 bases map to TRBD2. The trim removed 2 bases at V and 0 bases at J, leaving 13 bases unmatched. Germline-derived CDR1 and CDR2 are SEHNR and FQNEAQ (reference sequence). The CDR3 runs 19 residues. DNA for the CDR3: TGTGCCAGCAGCTTAAGCGGGGGAGGGCTCTACGTTAGCACAGATACGCAGTATTTT. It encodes CASSLSGGGLYVSTDTQYF.

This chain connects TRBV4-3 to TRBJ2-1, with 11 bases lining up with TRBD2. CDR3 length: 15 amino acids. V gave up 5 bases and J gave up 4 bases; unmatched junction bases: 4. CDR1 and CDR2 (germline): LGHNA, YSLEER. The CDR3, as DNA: TGCGCCAGCAGCGGGGGACTAGCGGATTACAATGAGCAGTTCTTC. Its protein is CASSGGLADYNEQFF.

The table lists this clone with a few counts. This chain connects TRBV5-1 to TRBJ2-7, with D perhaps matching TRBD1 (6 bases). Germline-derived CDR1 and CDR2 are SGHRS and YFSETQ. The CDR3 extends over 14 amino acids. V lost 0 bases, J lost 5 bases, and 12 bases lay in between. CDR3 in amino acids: CASSLAWTENEQYF. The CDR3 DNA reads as TGCGCCAGCAGCTTGGCCTGGACAGAAAACGAGCAGTACTTC. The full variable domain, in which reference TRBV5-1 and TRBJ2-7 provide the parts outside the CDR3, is KAGVTQTPRYLIKTRGQQVTLSCSPISGHRSVSWYQQTPGQGLQFLFEYFSETQRNKGNFPGRFSGRQFSNSRSEMNVSTLELGDSALYLCASSLAWTENEQYFGPGTRLTVT.

The DNA of the CDR3 is TGTGCCAGCACCCGACAGGGAACCAACTATGGCTACACCTTC. Amino acids: CASTRQGTNYGYTF. This sequence joins TRBV6-5 and TRBJ1-2, with 7 positions matching TRBD1. The V and J ends lost 7 bases and 2 bases, in that order; junction bases with no gene match: 7. Germline lookup yields CDR1 MNHEY and CDR2 SVGAGI. CDR3 length equals 14 residues.

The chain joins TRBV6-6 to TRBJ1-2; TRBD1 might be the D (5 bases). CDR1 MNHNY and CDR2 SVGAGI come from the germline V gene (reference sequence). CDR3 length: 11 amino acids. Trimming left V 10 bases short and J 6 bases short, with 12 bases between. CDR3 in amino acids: CATQEYDGYTF. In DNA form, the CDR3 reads TGTGCCACACAGGAGTACGATGGCTACACCTTC.

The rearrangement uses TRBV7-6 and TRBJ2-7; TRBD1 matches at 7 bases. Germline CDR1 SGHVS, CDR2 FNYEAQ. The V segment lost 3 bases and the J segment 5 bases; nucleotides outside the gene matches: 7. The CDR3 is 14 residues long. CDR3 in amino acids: CASSFTGERDEQYF. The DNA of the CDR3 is TGTGCCAGCAGCTTTACAGGGGAAAGGGACGAGCAGTACTTC.

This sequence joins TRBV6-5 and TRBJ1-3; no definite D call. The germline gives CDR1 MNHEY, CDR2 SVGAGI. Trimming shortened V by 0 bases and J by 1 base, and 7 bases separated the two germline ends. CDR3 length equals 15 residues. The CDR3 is CASSYSGGSGNTIYF. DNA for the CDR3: TGTGCCAGCAGTTACTCGGGAGGGTCTGGAAACACCATATATTTT.

This CDR3 reads CASTPGGAYTEAFF. Written as DNA, the CDR3 is TGCGCCAGCACCCCAGGGGGCGCTTACACTGAAGCTTTCTTT. The chain combines TRBV5-1 with TRBJ1-1, with 8 bases aligning to TRBD1. The CDR3 consists of 14 residues. Looked up from germline, CDR1 is SGHRS and CDR2 is YFSETQ. The V gene end was trimmed by 6 bases and the J gene end by 3 bases; junction bases not matched to a gene: 7.